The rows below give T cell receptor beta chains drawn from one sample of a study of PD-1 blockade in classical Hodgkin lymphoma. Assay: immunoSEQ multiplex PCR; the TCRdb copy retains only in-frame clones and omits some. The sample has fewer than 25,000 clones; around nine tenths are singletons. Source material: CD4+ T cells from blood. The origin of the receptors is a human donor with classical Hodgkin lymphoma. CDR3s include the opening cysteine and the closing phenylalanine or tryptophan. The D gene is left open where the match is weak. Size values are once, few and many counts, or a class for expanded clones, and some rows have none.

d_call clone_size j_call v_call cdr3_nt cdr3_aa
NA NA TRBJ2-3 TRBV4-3 TGCGCCAGCAGCCAAGAGGGGGCTACGCAGTATTTT CASSQEGATQYF
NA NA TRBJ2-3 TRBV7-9 TGTGCCAGCAGCTTATTGGGGGCTAGCACAGATACGCAGTATTTT CASSLLGASTDTQYF
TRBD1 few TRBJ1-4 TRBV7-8 TGTGCCAGCAGCCCCGGACAGGGGTCTGAAAAACTGTTTTTT CASSPGQGSEKLFF
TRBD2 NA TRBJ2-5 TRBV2 TGTGCCAGCAGGACCTCTAGCGGGAGAGAGACCCAGTACTTC CASRTSSGRETQYF
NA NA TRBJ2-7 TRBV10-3 TGTGCCATCAGTGAGTCAGACTACGAGCAGTACTTC CAISESDYEQYF
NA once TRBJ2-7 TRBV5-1 TGCGCCAGCAGCTTGAGGGAGGGGGGCTCCTACGAGCAGTACTTC CASSLREGGSYEQYF
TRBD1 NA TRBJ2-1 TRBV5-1 TGCGCCAGCAGCCCAGGACAGGGGCCCTACAATGAGCAGTTCTTC CASSPGQGPYNEQFF
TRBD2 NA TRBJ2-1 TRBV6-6 TGTGCCAGCAGTTACGTCGGGGAGGGTGAGCAGTTCTTC CASSYVGEGEQFF
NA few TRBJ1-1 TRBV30 TGTGCCTGGAGTAAGGTTGGGAACACTGAAGCTTTCTTT CAWSKVGNTEAFF
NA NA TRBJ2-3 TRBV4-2 TGTGCCCCTCGGGGCCCCACAGATACGCAGTATTTT CAPRGPTDTQYF
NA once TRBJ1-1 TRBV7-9 TGTGCCAGCAGCTTACTTTGGTCAGCGCTGAACACTGAAGCTTTCTTT CASSLLWSALNTEAFF
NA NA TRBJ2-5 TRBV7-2 TGTGCCAGCAGCTCCGCCCCCTACCAAGAGACCCAGTACTTC CASSSAPYQETQYF
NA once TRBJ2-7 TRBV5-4 TGTGCCAGCAGTTATAAGACTGACCCCTACGAGCAGTACTTC CASSYKTDPYEQYF
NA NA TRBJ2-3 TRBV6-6 TGTGCCAGCAGATTCCAAGGTACAGATACGCAGTATTTT CASRFQGTDTQYF
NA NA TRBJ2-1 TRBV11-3 TGTGCCAGCAGCATGGACTCCCGGAATGAGCAGTTCTTC CASSMDSRNEQFF
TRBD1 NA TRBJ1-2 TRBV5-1 TGCGCCAGCAGCTCTGGACAGGGGAGCTATGGCTACACCTTC CASSSGQGSYGYTF
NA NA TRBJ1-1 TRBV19 TGTGCCAGTAGTAGTCAGGTGGGCACTGAAGCTTTCTTT CASSSQVGTEAFF
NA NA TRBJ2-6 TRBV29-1 TGCAGCGTTTCGGCGCAGGGTCACTCTGGGGCCAACGTCCTGACTTTC CSVSAQGHSGANVLTF
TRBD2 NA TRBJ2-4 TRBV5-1 TGCGCCAGCAGCTTGATGACTAGCGGGGCCGAAAACATTCAGTACTTC CASSLMTSGAENIQYF
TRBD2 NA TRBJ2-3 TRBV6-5 TGTGCCAGCAGGTCGCCGGGACTATACACAGATACGCAGTATTTT CASRSPGLYTDTQYF
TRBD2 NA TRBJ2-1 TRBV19 TGTGCCAGTAGTACGCTAGCGGGGTACAATGAGCAGTTCTTC CASSTLAGYNEQFF
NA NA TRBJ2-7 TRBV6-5 TGTGCCAGCAGTTACTTAAAGGCCTCCTCAGTAGGCGAGCAGTACTTC CASSYLKASSVGEQYF
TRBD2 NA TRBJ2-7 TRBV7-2 TGTGCCAGCAGCTCTAGCGGGGGCCTCTTGGAGCAGTACTTC CASSSSGGLLEQYF
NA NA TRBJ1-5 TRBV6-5 TGTGCCAGCAGTTACTCTCCGAGTCAGCCCCAGCATTTT CASSYSPSQPQHF
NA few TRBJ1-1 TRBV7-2 TGTGCCAGCAGCTTCTCCACAGGGACTGAAGCTTTCTTT CASSFSTGTEAFF
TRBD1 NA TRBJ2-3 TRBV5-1 TGCGCCAGCAGCTTGGGGACAGGGGGCCTCGCTACGCAGTATTTT CASSLGTGGLATQYF
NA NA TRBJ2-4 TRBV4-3 TGCGCCAGCAGCCAAGAAAACCACCTAGCCAAAAACATTCAGTACTTC CASSQENHLAKNIQYF
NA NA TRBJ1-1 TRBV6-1 TGTGCCAGCAGTTTGCTGAACACTGAAGCTTTCTTT CASSLLNTEAFF
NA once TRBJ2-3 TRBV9 TGTGCCAGCAGCGGGGTTACGCAGTATTTT CASSGVTQYF
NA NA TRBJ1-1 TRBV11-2 TGTGCCAGCAGCTTTGGACTTCGGGATGTTGAAGCTTTCTTT CASSFGLRDVEAFF
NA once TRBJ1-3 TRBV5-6 TGTGCCAGCAGCATTGGGCCTGGACAGGGAAACACCATATATTTT CASSIGPGQGNTIYF
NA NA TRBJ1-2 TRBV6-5 TGTGCCAGCAGTCCCCCGGCAGGGGAGCGGGGCTACACCTTC CASSPPAGERGYTF
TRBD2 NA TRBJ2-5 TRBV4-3 TGCGCCAGCAGCGCCCGGGGGGGCCTAGGGGAGACCCAGTACTTC CASSARGGLGETQYF
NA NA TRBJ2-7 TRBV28 TGTGCCAGCAGTTTCCACATCCTCCGTGAGCAGTACTTC CASSFHILREQYF
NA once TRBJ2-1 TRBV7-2 TGTGCCAGCAGCTTAGAACACCACAATGAGCAGTTCTTC CASSLEHHNEQFF
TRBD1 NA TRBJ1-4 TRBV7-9 TGTGCCAGCAGCAAGCAGGGGGTCCGCACTAATGAAAAACTGTTTTTT CASSKQGVRTNEKLFF
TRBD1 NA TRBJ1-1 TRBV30 TGTGCCTGGAGTCGCGACAGGGGGACTGAAGCTTTCTTT CAWSRDRGTEAFF
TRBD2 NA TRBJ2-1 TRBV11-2 TGTGCCAGCAGCTTGGAGCGGGGGCGATACAATGAGCAGTTCTTC CASSLERGRYNEQFF
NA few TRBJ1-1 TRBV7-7 TGTGCTAGCAGCTTGGACACGAACACTGAAGCTTTCTTT CASSLDTNTEAFF
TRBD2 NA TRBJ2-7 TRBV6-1 TGTGCCAGCAGCGAACGCGGGGGAGATGCTTACGAGCAGTACTTC CASSERGGDAYEQYF
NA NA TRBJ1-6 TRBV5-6 TGTGCCAGCAGCTTAAGTGCGGATTCACCCCTCCACTTT CASSLSADSPLHF
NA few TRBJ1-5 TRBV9 TGTGCCAGCAGCGTCGTCCATAGCAATCAGCCCCAGCATTTT CASSVVHSNQPQHF
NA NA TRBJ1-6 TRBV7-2 TGTGCCAGCAGCAAGGGTTCAGGGGTCCCCGGGGGGTCACCCCTCCACTTT CASSKGSGVPGGSPLHF
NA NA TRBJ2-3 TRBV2 TGTGCCAGCAGTGACCTACAGGCGAGCACAGATACGCAGTATTTT CASSDLQASTDTQYF
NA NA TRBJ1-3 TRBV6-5 TGTGCCAGCAGTTACTCAATCTCTGGAAACACCATATATTTT CASSYSISGNTIYF
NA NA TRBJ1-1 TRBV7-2 TGTGCCAGCAGCTGGGCAGGGAACACTGAAGCTTTCTTT CASSWAGNTEAFF
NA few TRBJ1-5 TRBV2 TGTGCCAGCAGCTCCCTCATTGCTCCGAATCAGCCCCAGCATTTT CASSSLIAPNQPQHF
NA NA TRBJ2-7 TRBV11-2 TGTGCCAGCAGCTCACAGGGATGGGGCTACGAGCAGTACTTC CASSSQGWGYEQYF
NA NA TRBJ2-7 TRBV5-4 TGTGCCAGCAGCTTGTCCTCAAGCGAGCAGTACTTC CASSLSSSEQYF
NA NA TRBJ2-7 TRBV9 TGTGCCAGCAGCGTAGCGACCACAGGGTTTGGGCAGTACTTC CASSVATTGFGQYF